A single sample gave rise to the 25 T cell receptor beta chains below, sequenced in a study of blood T cell repertoires in COVID-19. The table came from immunoSEQ multiplex PCR; TCRdb's copy has only in-frame clones and leaves some out. The sample shows 400,000 to 500,000 clones, approximately 88% of them seen only once. Sequences were obtained from PBMCs or T cells enriched from blood (not recorded which). The source of these receptors is a woman in her thirties or forties who had recovered from COVID-19.

CDR3 in amino acids: CATSDRWGDYGYTF. The CDR3 nucleotides are TGTGCCACCAGTGACCGTTGGGGGGACTATGGCTACACCTTC. This chain connects TRBV24-1 to TRBJ1-2; D possibly corresponds to TRBD1 (5 bases). Trimming cost V 4 bases and J 3 bases, with 11 bases left between them. The CDR3 totals 14 residues. Germline V CDR1 and CDR2: KGHDR, SFDVKD.

V is TRBV21-1 and J is TRBJ2-5; TRBD1 is the table's D call and was not checked against the DNA. TRBV21-1 is flagged as a pseudogene. CDR3 length equals 15 residues. As DNA, the CDR3 is TGTGCCAGGGGATCTGGGGACAGGTTTATGGAGACCCAGTACTTC. Amino acids: CARGSGDRFMETQYF.

The chain joins TRBV29-1 to TRBJ2-7, with D possibly being TRBD1 (5 bases). Germline loops: CDR1 SQVTM, CDR2 ANQGSEA. V was trimmed by 4 bases and J by 3 bases, leaving 10 bases between them. This CDR3 has 12 residues. For the CDR3, the DNA is TGCAGCGTTGGAACAGGAAGCTACGAGCAGTACTTC. Its translation: CSVGTGSYEQYF.

The chain links TRBV19 to TRBJ2-2; 10 nucleotides align to TRBD1. Germline CDR1 reads LNHDA; CDR2 reads SQIVND (reference sequence). V trimming: 10 bases; J trimming: 3 bases; junction bases outside the gene matches: 5. This CDR3 has 14 residues. The CDR3 bases are TGTGCCACTAGGACAGGGGGTGACACCGGGGAGCTGTTTTTT. Translating gives CATRTGGDTGELFF.

V is TRBV7-9 and J is TRBJ1-5, with 9 bases identical to TRBD1. Trimming cost V 4 bases and J 16 bases; bases outside gene matches: 8. The CDR3 extends over 12 amino acids. Germline CDR1 SEHNR, CDR2 FQNEAQ (reference sequence). This CDR3 is CASSSDRGERHF. Here the CDR3 DNA reads TGTGCCAGCAGCTCGGACAGGGGTGAGCGACATTTT. Looking up the rest from reference TRBV7-9 and TRBJ1-5 gives the full variable domain: DTGVSQNPRHKITKRGQNVTFRCDPISEHNRLYWYRQTLGQGPEFLTYFQNEAQLEKSRLLSDRFSAERPKGSFSTLEIQRTEQGDSAMYLCASSSDRGERHFGDGTRLSIL.

The V and J genes are TRBV11-2 and TRBJ2-5; 7 bases align to TRBD2. The CDR3 loop spans 16 amino acids. Germline V gives CDR1 SGHAT, CDR2 FQNNGV. J gave up 4 bases and V 2 bases, and 10 bases lay outside the gene matches. The CDR3 reads CASSLSPSGLLETQYF. The CDR3 DNA reads as TGTGCCAGCAGCTTAAGTCCTAGCGGTCTCCTAGAGACCCAGTACTTC.

This clone was picked up a small number of times. The chain uses TRBV24-1 and TRBJ1-2, with D possibly TRBD1 on 6 matching bases. The V end lost 10 bases, the J end lost 4 bases, and 15 bases lay between the germline ends. Germline V gives CDR1 KGHDR, CDR2 SFDVKD. This CDR3 is 13 amino acids long. The CDR3 coding sequence is TGTGCCACTGCCGAAACAGGGATCTATGGCTACACCTTC. Translation gives CATAETGIYGYTF.

The chain links TRBV2 to TRBJ1-2; a weak D match, TRBD1 (6 bases). Germline lookup yields CDR1 SNHLY and CDR2 FYNNEI. Trimming took off 5 bases at V and 4 bases at J, with 14 bases between the two ends. This CDR3 is 14 amino acids long. The CDR3 sequence: CASSPRQETYGYTF. The CDR3 coding sequence is TGTGCCAGCAGTCCCAGACAGGAGACCTATGGCTACACCTTC.

The rearrangement joins TRBV27 to TRBJ2-5; D may be TRBD1 (6 bases). Germline CDR1 MNHEY, CDR2 SMNVEV (reference sequence). This CDR3 region has 13 residues. The V and J ends lost 5 bases and 5 bases respectively, with 12 bases between them. In nucleotides, the CDR3 is TGTGCCAGCAGTACAGGGACGAGGGAGACCCAGTACTTC. Amino acids: CASSTGTRETQYF.

The V gene is TRBV7-8, the J gene TRBJ2-5, with D possibly TRBD2 on 6 matching bases. Germline V gene lookup returns CDR1 SGHVS and CDR2 FQNEAQ. The CDR3 extends over 17 amino acids. The V end lost 3 bases, the J end lost 5 bases, and 22 bases lay between the germline ends. CDR3 sequence (DNA): TGTGCCAGCAGCTTTCCCATGGTGGGCCACCGGGGGGAGACCCAGTACTTC. It yields the protein CASSFPMVGHRGETQYF.

V gene TRBV7-9 combines with J gene TRBJ2-2; a possible D gene is TRBD1 (5 bases). Between the trimmed V and J ends, which lost 8 bases and 5 bases, there was a span of 18 bases. The V gene's germline CDR1 is SEHNR and CDR2 FQNEAQ (reference sequence). This CDR3 comprises 15 residues. For the CDR3, the DNA is TGTGCCAGCGGTGGGCCGAGACAGAATACCGGGGAGCTGTTTTTT. Protein sequence: CASGGPRQNTGELFF.

This clone appeared once. The chain employs TRBV4-3 and TRBJ1-5; 7 bases fit TRBD1. Germline assignment: CDR1 LGHNA and CDR2 YSLEER. Trimming removed 1 base from V and 8 bases from J; junction bases left unmatched: 17. The CDR3 length is 18 residues. DNA for the CDR3: TGCGCCAGCAGCCAAGTCTTCGGGCAGGGGGTTGTTCCGGAGCCCCAGCATTTT. Translating it yields CASSQVFGQGVVPEPQHF.

The chain uses TRBV4-3 and TRBJ1-1; the match to TRBD1 covers 7 bases. CDR1 is LGHNA and CDR2 is YSLEER in the germline V gene. The CDR3 runs to 15 residues. V lost 0 bases and J lost 5; bases outside the gene matches: 6. The CDR3 bases are TGCGCCAGCAGCCAAGATGGGACAGCGGGTACTGAAGCTTTCTTT. Translated, it gives CASSQDGTAGTEAFF.

The chain carries TRBV5-4 and TRBJ2-1, with 8 positions matching TRBD2. There are 16 residues in the CDR3. With V trimmed by 0 bases and J by 7 bases, 9 bases remained unmatched. Germline V CDR1 and CDR2: SGHNT, YYREEE (reference sequence). The CDR3 spells CASSLAFSGSSNEQFF. The CDR3 DNA is TGTGCCAGCAGCTTGGCCTTCAGCGGGAGTAGTAATGAGCAGTTCTTC.

The chain couples TRBV7-2 to TRBJ2-1; 13 nucleotides align to TRBD2. CDR1 and CDR2 (germline): SGHTA, FQGNSA. After removal of 8 bases from V and 10 bases from J, the junction contained 5 bases not matched to a gene. This CDR3 is 13 amino acids long. The CDR3 sequence: CASSGTSGTEQFF. The CDR3 bases are TGTGCCAGCTCCGGGACTAGCGGGACGGAGCAGTTCTTC.

This clone was seen only a few times. This chain links TRBV19 with TRBJ1-1, with D perhaps matching TRBD1 (6 bases). The CDR3 totals 15 residues. The ends were cut back, 1 base at V and 0 bases at J, with 9 bases in the middle. Germline lookup yields CDR1 LNHDA and CDR2 SQIVND (reference sequence). CDR3 sequence (DNA): TGTGCCAGTAGTATAGTCGACAGGCTGAACACTGAAGCTTTCTTT. Its translation is CASSIVDRLNTEAFF.

The chain combines TRBV10-3 with TRBJ1-2, with 7 bases aligning to TRBD1. Germline CDR1 is ENHRY and CDR2 is SYGVKD. The junction had 28 bases not matched to a gene; V was cut back by 8 bases and J by 4 bases. This CDR3 is 20 amino acids long. This chain's CDR3 is CAISGSVGQRRGFKTYGYTF. DNA for the CDR3: TGTGCCATCTCCGGATCCGTGGGACAGCGACGGGGGTTCAAAACCTATGGCTACACCTTC.

This chain links TRBV5-6 with TRBJ1-6, with D maybe TRBD1 (6 bases). Germline V lookup: CDR1 SGHDT, CDR2 YYEEEE. The CDR3 consists of 16 residues. Trimming took off 3 bases at V and 7 bases at J, with 17 bases between the two ends. Here the CDR3 DNA reads TGTGCCAGCAGCTCGCTAAAACAGGGTTTCAATTCACCCCTCCACTTT. It yields the protein CASSSLKQGFNSPLHF.

This clone showed up just once. The chain employs TRBV7-9 and TRBJ1-6, with 9 bases fitting TRBD1. Germline loops: CDR1 SEHNR, CDR2 FQNEAQ (reference sequence). Unmatched junction bases numbered 3, after V lost 4 bases and J lost 5 bases. CDR3 length: 15 residues. The CDR3 nucleotides read TGTGCCAGCAGCTCGAGGGACAGGGATAATTCACCCCTCCACTTT. Its protein product is CASSSRDRDNSPLHF.

V gene TRBV7-9 combines with J gene TRBJ2-5; D might be TRBD2 (5 bases). CDR3 length equals 14 residues. Germline V gene sequence: CDR1 SEHNR, CDR2 FQNEAQ (reference sequence). Trimming took off 4 bases at V and 1 base at J, with 10 bases between the two ends. This CDR3 reads CASSSEGAQETQYF. The CDR3 DNA is TGTGCCAGCAGCTCCGAGGGCGCCCAAGAGACCCAGTACTTC.

The rearrangement joins TRBV4-3 to TRBJ1-2, with 12 bases lining up with TRBD1. The CDR3 has 15 amino acids. J gave up 8 bases and V 2 bases, and 6 bases lay outside the gene matches. The V gene's germline CDR1 is LGHNA and CDR2 YSLEER. CDR3 bases: TGCGCCAGCAGCCAACCGGGACAGGGGGCTCGGGGCTACACCTTC. This gives the protein CASSQPGQGARGYTF.

V and J are TRBV3-1 (or the pseudogene TRBV3-2) and TRBJ2-4; 10 bases line up with TRBD2. The V and J ends lost 4 bases and 0 bases, in that order; junction bases with no gene match: 9. This CDR3 region has 18 residues. Germline CDR1 is LGHDT and CDR2 is YNNKEL (reference sequence). The CDR3 loop is CASSRGSSGGQAKNIQYF. The CDR3 nucleotides read TGTGCCAGCAGCCGCGGGTCTAGCGGGGGACAAGCCAAAAACATTCAGTACTTC.

The chain recombines TRBV11-2 with TRBJ2-5; 8 bases match TRBD2. The CDR3 covers 15 residues. Germline CDR1 and CDR2: SGHAT and FQNNGV. After removal of 10 bases from V and 5 bases from J, the junction contained 15 bases not matched to a gene. The CDR3 DNA reads as TGTGCCACCCATTTGAGCGGGAGAGGCTGGGAGACCCAGTACTTC. The encoded protein is CATHLSGRGWETQYF.

In nucleotides, the CDR3 is TGTGCCAGCAGCCTGACAGGTTTAGGCAATCAGCCCCAGCATTTT. This gives the protein CASSLTGLGNQPQHF. The rearrangement uses TRBV2 and TRBJ1-5, with TRBD1 as a possible D gene (6 bases). CDR1 and CDR2 from the germline V gene are SNHLY and FYNNEI. The CDR3 spans 15 residues. The ends were cut back, 6 bases at V and 2 bases at J, with 14 bases in the middle.

This clone was detected once. The chain combines TRBV7-9 with TRBJ1-2; the D gene is possibly TRBD1 (6 bases). Looked up from germline, CDR1 is SEHNR and CDR2 is FQNEAQ (reference sequence). The CDR3 loop spans 14 amino acids. Trimming left V 4 bases short and J 4 bases short, with 13 bases between. For the CDR3, the DNA is TGTGCCAGCAGCTCAGAGGACAGAGGCTATGGCTACACCTTC. Translating gives CASSSEDRGYGYTF.